This T cell receptor (beta chain) derives from a study of vaccination effects on CD4 cells after COVID-19 (dated by TCRdb to between 2022 and 2023). Study-wide context: Post-vaccine samples across the study were collected a median of 72 days after the second dose, with a range of 14 to 241. SARS-CoV-2 spike-specific CD4+ TCR repertoires from before and after mRNA vaccination were compared in COVID-19 convalescent patients and in infection-naive vaccine recipients. Altogether, roughly 10 COVID-19 convalescent patients and a few SARS-CoV-2-naive healthy vaccine recipients made up the full study. The Oncomine TCR Beta short-read assay on an Illumina iSeq 100 was used to sequence cultures from other donors in the study.

In the ViraFEST assay, PBMC were stimulated with viral peptide pools, and TCR sequencing was then used to find antigen-specific CD4+ T cell clonotypes based on their expansion. After around eleven days of culture, CD4+ T cells were isolated with the EasySep CD4+ T cell isolation kit. Each participant received two doses of an mRNA SARS-CoV-2 vaccine, either BNT162b2 or mRNA-1273. Healthy vaccine recipients had no prior SARS-CoV-2 infection, confirmed by negative nucleocapsid antibodies before and after vaccination. Each well held two million PBMC cultured in IMDM containing roughly 4.9% human AB serum, approximately 10 IU/ml IL-2 and gentamicin, along with about 9.3 ug/ml peptides. Half of the culture medium was replaced with fresh IL-2-containing medium on days 3 and 7. Unless otherwise noted, each peptide stimulation condition was cultured in triplicate wells. Using Ficoll-Paque Plus gradient centrifugation, PBMC were separated from whole blood and then either used fresh or cryopreserved at -140C. The overlapping peptide pools covered the spike proteins of SARS-CoV-2 and of the common cold coronaviruses HCoV-NL63, HCoV-OC43 and HCoV-229E. The QIAamp micro DNA kit was used to extract genomic DNA from the cultured CD4+ T cells.

As to this clone: Its antigen remains unidentified. No clone much larger than this one lies a single base away; base qualities are absent.

Its CDR3 holds 15 amino acids, cysteine through phenylalanine. The sequence is cut down to CDR3 DNA, 45 bases in frame from base 1. Trimming costs V 6 bases and J 0 bases, and their ends lie 9 bases apart. From a lookup of the germline V gene (reference sequence), CDR1 and CDR2 are SEHNR and FQNEAQ. Beyond this particular receptor, the publication reports: In healthy vaccine recipients, vaccine-induced clones were almost all SARS-CoV-2 mono-reactive, with only 1 of 255 being cross-reactive with common cold coronaviruses. Only a small number of convalescent patients were included, and no early post-infection timepoints were available, which limited the study. Both infection-induced and vaccine-induced clones contracted markedly at late post-vaccination timepoints, which is consistent with waning T cell responses.

Library preparation used the immunoSEQ multiplex PCR assay. DNA from the cultured, isolated CD4+ T cells was subjected to TCR beta CDR3 sequencing. Per the authors' processing: The analysis removed non-productive TCR sequences, trimmed reads to the CDR3 region, and retained only CDR3s that were 7 or more amino acids long. Antigen-specific clonotypes were identified with the MANAFEST web app by comparing expansion in peptide wells against reference cultures. Positive clones required FDR<0.05 expansion versus reference and all other wells, odds ratio above 5, and frequency above 0.1% in two replicate wells. A clonotype was called cross-reactive if it was significantly expanded both in SARS-CoV-2 spike wells and in at least one common cold coronavirus spike condition. CDR3 similarity was assessed by Levenshtein distance using the stringdist R package, and unrooted trees were constructed with ape in R 3.6.1. TCRdb stores this immuneACCESS table with in-frame sequences only. Part of the clones is absent; in the studies checked, under half of the shortfall reflects unresolved V genes, and no reason is known for the rest. Clonal size and the V and J genes are those of that table, whereas D and trimming came from the DNA. The sample table records tens of thousands of clones; approximately 73% of these occur just once. Of the sample, over 0.95% falls within the top ten clones.

Sequences were derived from CD4+ T cells from PBMCs cultured with HCoV-229E spike peptides, sampled after COVID-19 vaccination. The intended sense of this specimen's cell subset or site label: HCoV-229E spike overlapping peptide pool stimulation. This clonotype was obtained from a human donor who received a COVID-19 vaccine. The chain employs TRBV7-9 and TRBJ2-6; the D gene is perhaps TRBD1, on 5 matching bases. The DNA reads TGTGCCAGCAGATTCCAGGGCTCTGGGGCCAACGTCCTGACTTTC. Translated, it reads CASRFQGSGANVLTF.